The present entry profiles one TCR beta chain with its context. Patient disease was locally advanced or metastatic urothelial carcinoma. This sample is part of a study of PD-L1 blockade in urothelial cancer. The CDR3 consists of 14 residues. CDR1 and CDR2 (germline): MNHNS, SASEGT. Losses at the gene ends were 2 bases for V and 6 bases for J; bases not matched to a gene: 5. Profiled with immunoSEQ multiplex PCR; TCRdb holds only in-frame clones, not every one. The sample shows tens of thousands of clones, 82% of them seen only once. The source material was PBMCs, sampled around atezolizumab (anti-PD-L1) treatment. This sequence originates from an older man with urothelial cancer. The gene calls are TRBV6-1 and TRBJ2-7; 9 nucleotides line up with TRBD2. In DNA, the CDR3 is TGTGCCAGCAGTGAATTGGCGGGAGGGCCCGAGCAGTACTTC. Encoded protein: CASSELAGGPEQYF.